This TCR beta chain was retrieved from a study of human thymus T cells. The CDR3 is 16 residues long. Trimming removed 6 bases from V and 5 bases from J, with 22 bases in between. CDR1 and CDR2 (germline): ENHRY, SYGVKD. Data came from immunoSEQ multiplex PCR; TCRdb stores just in-frame clones and leaves some out. The sample holds more than 50,000 clones; around 94% are singletons and the top ten take 5.5% to 7%. A roughly 0.45-1 mL peripheral blood aliquot was taken intraoperatively from four of eight donors. This TCR was recovered from a boy under two years old with a congenital heart defect but otherwise immunologically healthy. The sample comprised blood. The V call is TRBV10-3, the J call TRBJ1-2, with D perhaps TRBD1 (6 bases). CDR3 residues: CAIRPNGGRGGYGYTF. DNA for the CDR3: TGTGCCATCAGGCCAAATGGGGGGCGCGGCGGTTATGGCTACACCTTC.